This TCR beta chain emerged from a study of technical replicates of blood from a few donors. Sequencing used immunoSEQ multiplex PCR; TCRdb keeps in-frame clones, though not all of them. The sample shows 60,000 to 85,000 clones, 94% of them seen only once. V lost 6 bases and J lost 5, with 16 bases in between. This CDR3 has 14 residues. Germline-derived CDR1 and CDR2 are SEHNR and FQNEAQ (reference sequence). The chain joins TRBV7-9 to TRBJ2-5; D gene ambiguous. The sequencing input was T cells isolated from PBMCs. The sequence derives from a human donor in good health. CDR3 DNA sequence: TGTGCCAGCAGTGAGCCGCTTTACGGGGAGACCCAGTACTTC. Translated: CASSEPLYGETQYF.